What follows describes a single T cell receptor beta chain. Per the original data handling: Amplification with reference gene primers provided the estimates of nucleated cell counts. Repertoires were generated with immunoSEQ multiplex PCR, while TCRdb's copy carries only in-frame clones and drops some. V and J calls and clone size follow that table, whereas D and trimming were derived from the DNA. Among approximately 190,000 clones listed, roughly 85% were seen once. The data were taken from a study of blood T cell repertoires in COVID-19. Source material: peripheral blood. The receptor was derived from a woman aged 25 to 39 with acute or convalescent COVID-19.

CDR3 in amino acids: CASSPQGPTDTQYF. CDR3 DNA sequence: TGTGCCAGCAGCCCACAGGGGCCCACAGATACGCAGTATTTT. The chain is built from TRBV11-3 and TRBJ2-3; 7 bases fit TRBD1. With 5 bases clipped from V and 2 bases from J, the junction kept 4 bases outside the gene matches. The germline gives CDR1 SGHNT, CDR2 YENEEA. This CDR3 is 14 amino acids long.